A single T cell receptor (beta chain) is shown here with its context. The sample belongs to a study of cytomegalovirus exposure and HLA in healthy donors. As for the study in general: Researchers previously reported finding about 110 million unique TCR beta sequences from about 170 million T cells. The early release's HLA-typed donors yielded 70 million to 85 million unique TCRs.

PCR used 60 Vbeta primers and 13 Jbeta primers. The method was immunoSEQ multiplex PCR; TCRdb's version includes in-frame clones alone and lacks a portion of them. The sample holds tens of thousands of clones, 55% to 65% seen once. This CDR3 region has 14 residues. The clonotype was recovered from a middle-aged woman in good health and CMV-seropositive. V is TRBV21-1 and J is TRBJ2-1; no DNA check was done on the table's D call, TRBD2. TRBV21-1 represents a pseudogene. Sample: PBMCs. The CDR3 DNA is TGTGCCAGCAGCATCGTGACTAGCGGAAATGAGCAGTTCTTC. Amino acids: CASSIVTSGNEQFF.